This paragraph reports one T cell receptor beta chain. The CDR3 totals 16 residues. Deletions cut 6 bases from V and 0 bases from J, with 15 bases between. The germline CDR1 and CDR2 sequences are LNHDA and SQIVND (reference sequence). Original methodology: Quantification of nucleated cells was approximated via reference gene primer amplification. TCRdb's copy holds only in-frame clones and misses some; the assay was immunoSEQ multiplex PCR. D and trimming come from the DNA, and the V and J calls and clone size come from that table. Among 80,000 or so clones listed, around nine tenths were seen once. These data belong to a study of blood T cell repertoires in COVID-19.

The rearrangement joins TRBV19 to TRBJ2-1; possible D gene TRBD2, 5 bases. This TCR came from a human donor in a cohort sampled during active COVID-19. Sequenced material: peripheral blood. The CDR3: CASRTGGGSSYNEQFF. CDR3 nucleotides: TGTGCCAGTAGGACCGGCGGAGGAAGCTCCTACAATGAGCAGTTCTTC.